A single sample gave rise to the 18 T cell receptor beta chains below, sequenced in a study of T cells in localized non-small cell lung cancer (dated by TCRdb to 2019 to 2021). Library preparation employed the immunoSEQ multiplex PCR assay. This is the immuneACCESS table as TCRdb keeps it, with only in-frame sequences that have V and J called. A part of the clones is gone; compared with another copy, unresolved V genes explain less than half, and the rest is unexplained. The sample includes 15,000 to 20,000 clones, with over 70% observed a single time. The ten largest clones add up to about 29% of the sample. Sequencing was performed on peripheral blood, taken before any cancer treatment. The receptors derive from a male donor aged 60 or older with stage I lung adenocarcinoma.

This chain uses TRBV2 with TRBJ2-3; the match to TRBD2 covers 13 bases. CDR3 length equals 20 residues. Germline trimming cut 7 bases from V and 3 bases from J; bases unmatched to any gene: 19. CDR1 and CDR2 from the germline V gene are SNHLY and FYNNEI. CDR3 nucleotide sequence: TGTGCCAGCAAATCGGGAGGACTAGCGGGAGCGGGAGGGTTTACAGATACGCAGTATTTT. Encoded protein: CASKSGGLAGAGGFTDTQYF.

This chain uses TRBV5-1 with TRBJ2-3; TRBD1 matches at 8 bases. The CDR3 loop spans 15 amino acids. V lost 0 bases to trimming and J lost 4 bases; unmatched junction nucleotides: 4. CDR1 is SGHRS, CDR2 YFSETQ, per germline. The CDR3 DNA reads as TGCGCCAGCAGCTTGGGACAGGGGCCCCCAGATACGCAGTATTTT. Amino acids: CASSLGQGPPDTQYF.

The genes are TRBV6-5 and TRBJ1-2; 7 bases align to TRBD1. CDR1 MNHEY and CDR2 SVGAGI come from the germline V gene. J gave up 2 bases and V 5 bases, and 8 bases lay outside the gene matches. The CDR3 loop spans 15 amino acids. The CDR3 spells CASSTPGQRNYGYTF. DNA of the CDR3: TGTGCCAGCAGTACGCCGGGACAGAGGAACTATGGCTACACCTTC.

The CDR3 nucleotides are TGTGCCAGCTCACTACGAGGGAAGGTCAACAATGAGCAGTTCTTC. Translating gives CASSLRGKVNNEQFF. The V and J genes are TRBV18 and TRBJ2-1; a possible D gene is TRBD2 (5 bases). V shed 4 bases and J shed 5 bases, with 15 bases lying between them. The CDR3 consists of 15 residues. Germline assignment: CDR1 KGHSH and CDR2 LQKENI.

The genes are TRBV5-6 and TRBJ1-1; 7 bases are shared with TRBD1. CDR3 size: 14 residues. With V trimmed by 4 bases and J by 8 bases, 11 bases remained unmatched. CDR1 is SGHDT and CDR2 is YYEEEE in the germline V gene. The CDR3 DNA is TGTGCCAGCAGCGGGATTACAGGGGCGGGAGAAGCTTTCTTT. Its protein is CASSGITGAGEAFF.

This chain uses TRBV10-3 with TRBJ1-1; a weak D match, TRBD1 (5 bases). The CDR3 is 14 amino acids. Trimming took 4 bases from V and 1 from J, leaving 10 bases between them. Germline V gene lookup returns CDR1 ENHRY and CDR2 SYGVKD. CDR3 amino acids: CAISGGGANTEAFF. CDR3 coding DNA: TGTGCCATCAGTGGTGGAGGGGCGAACACTGAAGCTTTCTTT.

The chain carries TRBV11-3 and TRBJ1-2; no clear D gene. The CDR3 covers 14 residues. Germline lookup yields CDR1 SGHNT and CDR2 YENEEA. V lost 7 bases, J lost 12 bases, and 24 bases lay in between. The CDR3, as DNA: TGTGCCAGCACCCTAGGGAATGGTTGGGGTCTCGACACCTTC. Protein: CASTLGNGWGLDTF.

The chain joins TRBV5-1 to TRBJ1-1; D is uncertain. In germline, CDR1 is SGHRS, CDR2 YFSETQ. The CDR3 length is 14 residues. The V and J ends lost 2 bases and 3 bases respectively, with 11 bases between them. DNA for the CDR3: TGCGCCAGCAGCTTAATACGGTGGGACACTGAAGCTTTCTTT. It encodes CASSLIRWDTEAFF. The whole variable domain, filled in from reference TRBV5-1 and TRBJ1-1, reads KAGVTQTPRYLIKTRGQQVTLSCSPISGHRSVSWYQQTPGQGLQFLFEYFSETQRNKGNFPGRFSGRQFSNSRSEMNVSTLELGDSALYLCASSLIRWDTEAFFGQGTRLTVV.

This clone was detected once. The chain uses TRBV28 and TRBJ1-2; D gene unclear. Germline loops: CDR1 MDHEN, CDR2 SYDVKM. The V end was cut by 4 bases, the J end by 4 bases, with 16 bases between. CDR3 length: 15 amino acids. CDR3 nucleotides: TGTGCCAGCAGTTCCCTGAGGACGGATTCCTATGGCTACACCTTC. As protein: CASSSLRTDSYGYTF.

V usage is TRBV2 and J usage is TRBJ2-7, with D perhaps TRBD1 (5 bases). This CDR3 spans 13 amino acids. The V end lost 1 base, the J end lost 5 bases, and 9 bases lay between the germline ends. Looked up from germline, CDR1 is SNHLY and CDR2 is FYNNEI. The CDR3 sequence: CASSEVGRDEQYF. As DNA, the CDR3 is TGTGCCAGCAGTGAAGTCGGCAGGGACGAGCAGTACTTC.

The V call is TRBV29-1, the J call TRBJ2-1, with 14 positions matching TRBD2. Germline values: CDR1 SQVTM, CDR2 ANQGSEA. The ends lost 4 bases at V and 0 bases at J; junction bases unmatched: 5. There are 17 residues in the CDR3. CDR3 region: CSVGTSGRLSSYNEQFF. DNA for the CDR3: TGCAGCGTTGGGACTAGCGGGAGGCTGAGCTCCTACAATGAGCAGTTCTTC.

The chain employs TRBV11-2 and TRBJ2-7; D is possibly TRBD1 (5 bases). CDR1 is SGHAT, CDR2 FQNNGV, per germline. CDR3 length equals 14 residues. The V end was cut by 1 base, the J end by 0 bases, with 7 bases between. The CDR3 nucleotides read TGTGCCAGCAGCTTAGGCAGGGTCTCCTACGAGCAGTACTTC. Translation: CASSLGRVSYEQYF.

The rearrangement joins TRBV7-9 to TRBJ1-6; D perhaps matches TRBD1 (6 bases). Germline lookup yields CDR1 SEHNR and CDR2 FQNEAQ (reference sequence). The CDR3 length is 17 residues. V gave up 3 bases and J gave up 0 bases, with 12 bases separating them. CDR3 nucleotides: TGTGCCAGCAGCTTGGGCAGGGGAAGCTCCTATAATTCACCCCTCCACTTT. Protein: CASSLGRGSSYNSPLHF. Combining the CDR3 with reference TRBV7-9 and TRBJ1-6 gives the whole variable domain DTGVSQNPRHKITKRGQNVTFRCDPISEHNRLYWYRQTLGQGPEFLTYFQNEAQLEKSRLLSDRFSAERPKGSFSTLEIQRTEQGDSAMYLCASSLGRGSSYNSPLHFGNGTRLTVT.

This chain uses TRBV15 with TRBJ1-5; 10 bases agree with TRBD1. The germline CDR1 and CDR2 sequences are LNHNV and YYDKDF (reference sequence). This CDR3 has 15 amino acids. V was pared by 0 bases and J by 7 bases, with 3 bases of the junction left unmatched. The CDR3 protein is CATSRETGGLQPQHF. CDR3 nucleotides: TGTGCCACCAGCAGAGAGACAGGGGGCCTCCAGCCCCAGCATTTT.

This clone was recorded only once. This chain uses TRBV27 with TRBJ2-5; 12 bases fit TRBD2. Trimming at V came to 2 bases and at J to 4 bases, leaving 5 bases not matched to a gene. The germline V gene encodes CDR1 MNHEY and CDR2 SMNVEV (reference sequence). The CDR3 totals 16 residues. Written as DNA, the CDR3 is TGTGCCAGCAGTTTAGGGGGGACTAGCGGGCTAGAGACCCAGTACTTC. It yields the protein CASSLGGTSGLETQYF.

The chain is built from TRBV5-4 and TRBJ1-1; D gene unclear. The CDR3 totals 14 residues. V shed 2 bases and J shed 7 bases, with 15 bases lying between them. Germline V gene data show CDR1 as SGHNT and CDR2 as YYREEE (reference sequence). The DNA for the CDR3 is TGTGCCAGCAGCTTAAGTCCTCAAATACATGAAGCTTTCTTT. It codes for CASSLSPQIHEAFF.

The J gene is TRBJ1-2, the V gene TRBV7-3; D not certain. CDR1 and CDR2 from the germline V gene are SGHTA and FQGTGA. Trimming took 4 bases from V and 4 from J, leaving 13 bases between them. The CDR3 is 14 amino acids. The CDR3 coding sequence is TGTGCCAGCAGCTCGCCGGACGGCTTCTATGGCTACACCTTC. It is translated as CASSSPDGFYGYTF.

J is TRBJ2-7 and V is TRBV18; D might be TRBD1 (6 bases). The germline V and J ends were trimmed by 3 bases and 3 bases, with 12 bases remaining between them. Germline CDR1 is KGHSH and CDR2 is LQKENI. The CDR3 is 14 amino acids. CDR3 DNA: TGTGCCAGCTCACCCGGACAGAACAACTACGAGCAGTACTTC. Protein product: CASSPGQNNYEQYF. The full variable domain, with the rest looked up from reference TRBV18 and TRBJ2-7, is NAGVMQNPRHLVRRRGQEARLRCSPMKGHSHVYWYRQLPEEGLKFMVYLQKENIIDESGMPKERFSAEFPKEGPSILRIQQVVRGDSAAYFCASSPGQNNYEQYFGPGTRLTVT.